The 24 T cell receptor beta chains below all came from one sample that was sequenced in a study of cytomegalovirus exposure and HLA in healthy donors. The PCR contained 60 Vbeta and 13 Jbeta primers. Sequencing was performed with immunoSEQ multiplex PCR; in TCRdb, only in-frame clones are kept and a portion is missing. The table lists some 48,000 clones. What was sequenced was PBMCs. The receptors derive from a male donor in good health and CMV-seropositive.

V usage is TRBV27 and J usage is TRBJ1-2; 8 nucleotides line up with TRBD1. The trim removed 6 bases at V and 4 bases at J, leaving 1 base unmatched. Germline V gene data show CDR1 as MNHEY and CDR2 as SMNVEV (reference sequence). The CDR3 contains 12 residues. The CDR3 DNA sequence: TGTGCCAGCAGCACAGGGGGCTATGGCTACACCTTC. Protein product: CASSTGGYGYTF.

The rearrangement joins TRBV6-6 to TRBJ2-1; TRBD1 aligns across 7 bases. This CDR3 spans 13 amino acids. Trimming cost V 5 bases and J 8 bases; bases outside gene matches: 6. CDR1 is MNHNY and CDR2 is SVGAGI in the germline V gene (reference sequence). CDR3 residues: CASSRDRADEQFF. Here the CDR3 DNA reads TGTGCCAGCAGTCGGGACAGAGCCGATGAGCAGTTCTTC.

This chain connects TRBV4-3 to TRBJ1-1; D is perhaps TRBD1 (6 bases). The germline V and J ends were trimmed by 1 base and 4 bases, with 10 bases remaining between them. This CDR3 has 14 amino acids. CDR1 is LGHNA, CDR2 YSLEER, per germline. The CDR3 sequence: CASSQGSRGTEAFF. The CDR3 coding sequence is TGCGCCAGCAGCCAAGGTTCCAGGGGCACTGAAGCTTTCTTT.

This chain joins TRBV7-9 and TRBJ2-1; 7 bases are shared with TRBD1. The CDR3 consists of 16 residues. The germline V gene has CDR1 SEHNR and CDR2 FQNEAQ (reference sequence). V was pared by 5 bases and J by 1 base, with 8 bases of the junction left unmatched. As DNA, the CDR3 is TGTGCCAGCAGCCACGGACAGGCGGATTCCTACAATGAGCAGTTCTTC. Its translation: CASSHGQADSYNEQFF.

This rearrangement joins TRBV5-6 to TRBJ2-7; 10 positions match TRBD1. The CDR3 loop spans 13 amino acids. V shed 4 bases and J 5 bases; nucleotides not matched to a gene: 3. In germline, CDR1 is SGHDT, CDR2 YYEEEE. The DNA of the CDR3 is TGTGCCAGCAGCGGGGACAGGGGTAACGAGCAGTACTTC. It encodes CASSGDRGNEQYF.

Here the CDR3 reads CAWSGAGTGYYEQYF. The CDR3 DNA sequence: TGTGCCTGGAGTGGGGCCGGGACAGGATACTACGAGCAGTACTTC. The V call is TRBV30, the J call TRBJ2-5; TRBD1 matches at 8 bases. The last part of the DNA fits TRBJ2-7 better; the J call may be wrong. The CDR3 is 15 amino acids. The germline CDR1 and CDR2 sequences are GTSNPN and SVGIG (reference sequence).

The chain joins TRBV7-9 to TRBJ1-5, with D unclear. Trimming took 0 bases from V and 6 from J, leaving 9 bases between them. In germline, CDR1 is SEHNR, CDR2 FQNEAQ (reference sequence). CDR3 length: 14 amino acids. The CDR3 DNA reads TGTGCCAGCAGCTTAGCCCGGGAAAGTCAGCCCCAGCATTTT. Amino acid sequence: CASSLARESQPQHF.

The V gene is TRBV30, the J gene TRBJ2-7; 8 bases agree with TRBD1. CDR1 and CDR2 (germline): GTSNPN, SVGIG (reference sequence). The CDR3 loop spans 14 amino acids. The trim removed 4 bases at V and 3 bases at J, leaving 8 bases unmatched. The DNA for the CDR3 is TGTGCCTGGACCCCCGGGACAGGCGTCTACGAGCAGTACTTC. Its protein is CAWTPGTGVYEQYF.

The chain carries TRBV7-3 and TRBJ1-1; D remains ambiguous. This CDR3 region has 15 residues. The V gene lost 0 bases and the J gene lost 1 base, with 9 bases spanning the gap. Germline V lookup: CDR1 SGHTA, CDR2 FQGTGA. CDR3 DNA: TGTGCCAGCAGCTTAACGTTCAACGGGAACACTGAAGCTTTCTTT. Its translation: CASSLTFNGNTEAFF.

V and J are TRBV18 and TRBJ1-5; D gene ambiguous. Between the trimmed V and J ends, which lost 3 bases and 2 bases, there was a span of 5 bases. Looked up from germline, CDR1 is KGHSH and CDR2 is LQKENI. This CDR3 region has 13 residues. The DNA for the CDR3 is TGTGCCAGCTCACCGGCCCGCAATCAGCCCCAGCATTTT. Translation gives CASSPARNQPQHF.

The chain joins TRBV5-1 to TRBJ1-1; D unclear. V lost 4 bases and J 0 bases, leaving 10 bases between the germline ends. There are 14 residues in the CDR3. Germline CDR1 SGHRS, CDR2 YFSETQ. CDR3 nucleotide sequence: TGCGCCAGCAGCCCAGGAGGGTTGAACACTGAAGCTTTCTTT. Its protein is CASSPGGLNTEAFF.

The chain links TRBV9 to TRBJ1-2; 7 bases agree with TRBD1. The CDR3 totals 13 residues. The germline V gene encodes CDR1 SGDLS and CDR2 YYNGEE. Germline trimming cut 3 bases from V and 11 bases from J; bases unmatched to any gene: 10. The CDR3 DNA reads as TGTGCCAGCAGCGAGGGGGCGGGGGGACGGTACACCTTC. This translates into CASSEGAGGRYTF.

The chain employs TRBV7-2 and TRBJ1-6; a weak D match, TRBD1 (6 bases). Deletions cut 5 bases from V and 7 bases from J, with 12 bases between. CDR3 length: 14 amino acids. In germline, CDR1 is SGHTA, CDR2 FQGNSA. DNA of the CDR3: TGTGCCAGCAGCGCAGGGGTTGGGAATTCACCCCTCCACTTT. Amino acid sequence: CASSAGVGNSPLHF.

The V and J genes are TRBV6-6 and TRBJ1-1, with D maybe TRBD1 (5 bases). Germline V gene sequence: CDR1 MNHNY, CDR2 SVGAGI (reference sequence). V was clipped by 3 bases and J by 5 bases, with 13 bases between them. This CDR3 region has 14 residues. Here the CDR3 reads CASSYPVGGTEAFF. CDR3 bases: TGTGCCAGCAGTTATCCGGTGGGGGGTACTGAAGCTTTCTTT.

The chain recombines TRBV4-1 with TRBJ2-5; 8 bases align to TRBD2. The CDR3 is made up of 18 amino acids. Germline trimming cut 3 bases from V and 5 bases from J; bases unmatched to any gene: 17. The V gene's germline CDR1 is MGHRA and CDR2 YSYEKL. CDR3 DNA: TGCGCCAGCAGCCACCGACAAGGACGAACGGGGGGGGCCGAGACCCAGTACTTC. It specifies CASSHRQGRTGGAETQYF.

The V and J genes are TRBV18 and TRBJ1-1, with D tentatively TRBD1 (5 bases). The germline V gene encodes CDR1 KGHSH and CDR2 LQKENI. V lost 1 base to trimming and J lost 2 bases, with 14 bases between them. The CDR3 runs 16 residues. CDR3 DNA: TGTGCCAGCTCACCACGCAGGGTAGGATCCAACACTGAAGCTTTCTTT. It is translated as CASSPRRVGSNTEAFF.

The chain has TRBV5-1 and TRBJ1-3; 7 bases align to TRBD1. CDR3 size: 17 residues. The V segment lost 5 bases and the J segment 0 bases; nucleotides outside the gene matches: 11. The germline gives CDR1 SGHRS, CDR2 YFSETQ. CDR3: CASSPQGDSRSGNTIYF. As DNA, the CDR3 is TGCGCCAGCAGTCCTCAGGGGGACTCCCGCTCTGGAAACACCATATATTTT.

The V call is TRBV30, the J call TRBJ1-5, with 10 bases identical to TRBD1. V shed 5 bases, J shed 2 bases, and the junction held 9 bases outside the gene matches. This CDR3 is built from 16 residues. The germline gives CDR1 GTSNPN, CDR2 SVGIG (reference sequence). Written as DNA, the CDR3 is TGTGCCTGGGGGGTACTAGGGACAGGGGGCAATCAGCCCCAGCATTTT. Its translation is CAWGVLGTGGNQPQHF.

J is TRBJ2-5 and V is TRBV29-1; 10 bases line up with TRBD2. Per germline, CDR1 SQVTM and CDR2 ANQGSEA. This CDR3 has 16 residues. The V and J ends lost 4 bases and 1 base, in that order; junction bases with no gene match: 9. This CDR3 reads CSVGGLAGDIQETQYF. CDR3 nucleotide sequence: TGCAGCGTTGGAGGGCTAGCGGGGGATATCCAAGAGACCCAGTACTTC.

The genes are TRBV7-9 and TRBJ2-1; 8 bases match TRBD1. The length of the CDR3 is 13 residues. J lost 9 bases, V lost 5 bases, and 6 bases had no gene match. Germline lookup yields CDR1 SEHNR and CDR2 FQNEAQ (reference sequence). The CDR3 DNA follows: TGTGCCAGCAGCACGCCGGGACAGGTTGAGCAGTTCTTC. It is translated as CASSTPGQVEQFF.

This chain joins TRBV6-1 and TRBJ2-7; no clear D. V lost 5 bases, J lost 0 bases, and 14 bases lay in between. The CDR3 loop spans 15 amino acids. Germline V gene sequence: CDR1 MNHNS, CDR2 SASEGT. CDR3 nucleotides: TGTGCCAGCAGTCGTCCGGGTCTGAGCTCCTACGAGCAGTACTTC. Amino acids: CASSRPGLSSYEQYF.

CDR3: CASSFTHAGETQYF. The CDR3 DNA follows: TGTGCCAGCAGCTTTACCCACGCCGGGGAGACCCAGTACTTC. The chain has TRBV5-5 and TRBJ2-5; D unclear. Germline V gene lookup returns CDR1 SGHKS and CDR2 YYEKEE (reference sequence). V lost 2 bases and J lost 5, with 13 bases in between. The CDR3 runs 14 residues.

The rearrangement links TRBV7-9 to TRBJ2-7; TRBD2 aligns across 8 bases. The V segment lost 7 bases and the J segment 10 bases; nucleotides outside the gene matches: 12. Germline V gives CDR1 SEHNR, CDR2 FQNEAQ (reference sequence). The CDR3 extends over 13 amino acids. The CDR3 coding sequence is TGTGCCAGCAAGGCCGGGGGGGGCGCGTTCCAGTACTTC. Its protein is CASKAGGGAFQYF.

V usage is TRBV30 and J usage is TRBJ1-1, with no clear D. V lost 1 base and J lost 0, with 6 bases in between. The CDR3 totals 13 residues. Germline V gives CDR1 GTSNPN, CDR2 SVGIG (reference sequence). The CDR3 loop is CAWSAGVNTEAFF. DNA for the CDR3: TGTGCCTGGAGTGCCGGAGTGAACACTGAAGCTTTCTTT.